Listed below are T cell receptor beta chains from one sample, sequenced in a study of neoadjuvant anti-PD-1 for oral cavity cancer. The protocol was immunoSEQ multiplex PCR, while the TCRdb copy is restricted to in-frame clones and leaves out a portion. The data show 15,000 or so clones, with about 60% seen just once and around 2% held by the top ten. The starting material was PBMCs, obtained before nivolumab (anti-PD-1) treatment. The receptor source for this set is a person aged 35-80 years with oral cavity squamous cell carcinoma. Each CDR3 is given with its conserved first and last residue. The D gene is left open where the match is weak. Only some rows state a clone size, as once, few, many or a class for expanded clones.

D gene	clone size	V gene	J gene	CDR3 protein	CDR3 DNA
-	-	TRBV6-4	TRBJ1-1	CASSENPFLANTEAFF	TGTGCCAGCAGTGAAAACCCGTTCCTTGCCAACACTGAAGCTTTCTTT
TRBD1	-	TRBV28	TRBJ2-7	CASSLTGPPYEQYF	TGTGCCAGCAGCCTGACAGGGCCTCCCTACGAGCAGTACTTC
TRBD1	-	TRBV6-1	TRBJ1-1	CASTLQGANTEAFF	TGTGCCAGCACCCTACAGGGGGCTAACACTGAAGCTTTCTTT
-	few	TRBV7-9	TRBJ2-7	CASSYPPGHNYEQYF	TGTGCCAGCAGCTACCCGCCGGGACACAACTACGAGCAGTACTTC
-	-	TRBV6-1	TRBJ1-1	CASSDYRRAFF	TGTGCCAGCAGTGATTATCGAAGGGCTTTCTTT
-	-	TRBV27	TRBJ1-1	CASRHRAQPQPNTEAFF	TGTGCCAGCAGACACAGGGCCCAGCCACAACCCAACACTGAAGCTTTCTTT
-	-	TRBV5-8	TRBJ2-2	CASSLPRSGELFF	TGTGCCAGCAGCTTGCCTAGATCCGGGGAGCTGTTTTTT
-	once	TRBV12-5	TRBJ2-1	CASGPRGVNEQFF	TGTGCTAGTGGCCCCCGGGGTGTGAATGAGCAGTTCTTC
-	-	TRBV9	TRBJ1-1	CASRSWGEGNTEAFF	TGTGCCAGCAGGTCTTGGGGAGAGGGGAACACTGAAGCTTTCTTT
-	-	TRBV18	TRBJ2-1	CASSPDLNREVEQFF	TGTGCCAGCTCACCAGACCTCAACCGCGAGGTTGAGCAGTTCTTC
TRBD1	-	TRBV5-5	TRBJ1-3	CASSLALGNRGTGNTIYF	TGTGCCAGCAGCTTGGCCCTTGGCAACAGGGGAACTGGAAACACCATATATTTT
TRBD1	few	TRBV4-1	TRBJ1-5	CASSQEGGTVINQPQHF	TGCGCCAGCAGCCAAGAGGGCGGGACAGTTATCAATCAGCCCCAGCATTTT
TRBD2	once	TRBV5-4	TRBJ2-1	CASSSPGSGAGGLDNEQFF	TGTGCCAGCAGCTCCCCGGGCAGCGGGGCGGGAGGGTTGGACAATGAGCAGTTCTTC
-	few	TRBV12-5	TRBJ1-1	CASGLENTEAFF	TGTGCTAGTGGTTTGGAGAACACTGAAGCTTTCTTT
TRBD1	few	TRBV14	TRBJ2-7	CASSRGQGGYEQYF	TGTGCCAGCAGCCGCGGACAGGGGGGCTACGAGCAGTACTTC
TRBD2	-	TRBV11-2	TRBJ2-7	CASSLGEGSEQYF	TGTGCCAGCAGCTTAGGGGAGGGTTCCGAGCAGTACTTC
-	-	TRBV10-1	TRBJ2-2	CASGTSGNTGELFF	TGCGCCAGCGGGACCTCGGGCAACACCGGGGAGCTGTTTTTT
-	few	TRBV7-2	TRBJ1-5	CASSPGTPNQPQHF	TGTGCCAGCAGCCCCGGGACACCGAATCAGCCCCAGCATTTT
-	few	TRBV20-1	TRBJ1-2	CSARDGGYTF	TGCAGTGCTAGGGACGGCGGCTACACCTTC
-	-	TRBV5-4	TRBJ2-4	CASSLGARDIQYF	TGTGCCAGCAGCTTAGGAGCGCGGGACATTCAGTACTTC
-	-	TRBV29-1	TRBJ2-5	CSVEGGAQETQYF	TGCAGCGTTGAGGGCGGGGCCCAAGAGACCCAGTACTTC
-	-	TRBV5-4	TRBJ1-1	CASSLNTEAFF	TGTGCCAGCAGCTTGAACACTGAAGCTTTCTTT
-	-	TRBV7-2	TRBJ1-6	CASSLPGSNSPLHF	TGTGCCAGCAGCTTACCAGGGTCGAATTCACCCCTCCACTTT
-	-	TRBV30	TRBJ1-1	CAWRGSQAGTEAFF	TGTGCCTGGAGGGGGAGCCAAGCGGGGACTGAAGCTTTCTTT
TRBD1	-	TRBV7-8	TRBJ1-2	CASSLVTDRANYGYTF	TGTGCCAGCAGCTTAGTTACCGACAGGGCCAACTATGGCTACACCTTC
TRBD1	few	TRBV18	TRBJ1-2	CASSPKVTGSGYGYTF	TGTGCCAGCTCCCCAAAAGTGACAGGGAGTGGCTATGGCTACACCTTC
TRBD2	few	TRBV6-6	TRBJ2-1	CASIGTRNNEQFF	TGTGCCAGCATCGGGACTAGAAACAATGAGCAGTTCTTC
TRBD1	-	TRBV10-1	TRBJ2-2	CASSEGDRGSAGELFF	TGCGCCAGCAGTGAGGGGGACAGGGGGTCGGCCGGGGAGCTGTTTTTT
TRBD2	-	TRBV6-1	TRBJ2-3	CASSEGVAGGLKRTDTQYF	TGTGCCAGCAGTGAGGGTGTGGCGGGGGGGCTAAAACGGACAGATACGCAGTATTTT
-	-	TRBV7-2	TRBJ1-5	CASSLRAGYSNQPQHF	TGTGCCAGCAGCTTACGAGCAGGGTATAGCAATCAGCCCCAGCATTTT
TRBD2	-	TRBV14	TRBJ2-3	CASSQDLVGRGYTDTQYF	TGTGCCAGCAGCCAAGATCTCGTCGGGAGGGGATACACAGATACGCAGTATTTT
TRBD2	-	TRBV13	TRBJ2-1	CASSPWVAGGNEQFF	TGTGCCAGCAGCCCCTGGGTAGCGGGGGGAAATGAGCAGTTCTTC
-	few	TRBV5-6	TRBJ2-2	CASSLGGSTGELFF	TGTGCCAGCAGCTTAGGGGGATCTACCGGGGAGCTGTTTTTT
-	-	TRBV13	TRBJ2-3	CASSWGETGPLRDTQYF	TGTGCCAGCAGCTGGGGGGAGACTGGGCCATTGCGTGATACGCAGTATTTT
TRBD1	-	TRBV5-1	TRBJ2-7	CASSLAVETGDYEQYF	TGCGCCAGCAGCTTGGCCGTCGAGACAGGGGACTACGAGCAGTACTTC